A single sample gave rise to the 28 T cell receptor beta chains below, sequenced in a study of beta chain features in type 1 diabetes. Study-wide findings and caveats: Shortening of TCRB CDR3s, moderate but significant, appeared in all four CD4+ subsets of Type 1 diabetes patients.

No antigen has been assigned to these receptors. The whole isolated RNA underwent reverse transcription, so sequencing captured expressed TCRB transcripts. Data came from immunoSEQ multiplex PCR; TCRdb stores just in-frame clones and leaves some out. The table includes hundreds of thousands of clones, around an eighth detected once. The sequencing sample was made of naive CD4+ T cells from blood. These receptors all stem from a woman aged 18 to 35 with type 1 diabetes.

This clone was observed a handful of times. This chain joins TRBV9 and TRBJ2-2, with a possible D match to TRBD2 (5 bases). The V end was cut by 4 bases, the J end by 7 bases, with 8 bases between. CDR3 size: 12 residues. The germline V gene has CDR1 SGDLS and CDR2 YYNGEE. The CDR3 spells CASSPRDGELFF. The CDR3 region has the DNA TGTGCCAGCAGCCCCCGGGACGGGGAGCTGTTTTTT.

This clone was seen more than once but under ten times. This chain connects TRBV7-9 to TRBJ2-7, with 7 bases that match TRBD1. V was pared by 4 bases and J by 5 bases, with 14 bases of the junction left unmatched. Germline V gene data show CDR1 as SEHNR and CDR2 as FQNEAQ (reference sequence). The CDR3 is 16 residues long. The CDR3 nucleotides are TGTGCCAGCAGCTCGACCCCGGGACAGACCTTTGACGAGCAGTACTTC. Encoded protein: CASSSTPGQTFDEQYF.

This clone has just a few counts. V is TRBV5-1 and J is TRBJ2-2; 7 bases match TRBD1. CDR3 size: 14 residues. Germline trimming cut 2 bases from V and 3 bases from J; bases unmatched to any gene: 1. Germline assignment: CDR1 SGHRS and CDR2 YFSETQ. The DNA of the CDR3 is TGCGCCAGCAGCTTCCAGGGGGACACCGGGGAGCTGTTTTTT. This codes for CASSFQGDTGELFF. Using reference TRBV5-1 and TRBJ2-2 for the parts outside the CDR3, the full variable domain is KAGVTQTPRYLIKTRGQQVTLSCSPISGHRSVSWYQQTPGQGLQFLFEYFSETQRNKGNFPGRFSGRQFSNSRSEMNVSTLELGDSALYLCASSFQGDTGELFFGEGSRLTVL.

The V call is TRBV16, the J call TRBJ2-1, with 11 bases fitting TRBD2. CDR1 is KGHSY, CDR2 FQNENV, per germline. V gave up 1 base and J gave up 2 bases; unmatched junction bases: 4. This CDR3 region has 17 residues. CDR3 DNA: TGTGCCAGCAGCCAATTAGGGACTAGCGGAGCCTACAATGAGCAGTTCTTC. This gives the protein CASSQLGTSGAYNEQFF.

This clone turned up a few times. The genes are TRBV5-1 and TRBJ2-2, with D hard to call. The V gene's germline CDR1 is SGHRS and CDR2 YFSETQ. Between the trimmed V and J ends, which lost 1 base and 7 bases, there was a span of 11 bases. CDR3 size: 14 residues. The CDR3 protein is CASSLLAEDGELFF. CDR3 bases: TGCGCCAGCAGCTTGTTAGCCGAGGACGGGGAGCTGTTTTTT. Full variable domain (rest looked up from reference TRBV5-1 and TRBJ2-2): KAGVTQTPRYLIKTRGQQVTLSCSPISGHRSVSWYQQTPGQGLQFLFEYFSETQRNKGNFPGRFSGRQFSNSRSEMNVSTLELGDSALYLCASSLLAEDGELFFGEGSRLTVL.

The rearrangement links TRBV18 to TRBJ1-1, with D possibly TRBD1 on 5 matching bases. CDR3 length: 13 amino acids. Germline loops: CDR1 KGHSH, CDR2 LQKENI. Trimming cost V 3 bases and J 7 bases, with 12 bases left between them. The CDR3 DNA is TGTGCCAGCTCACCTTTACCGGGACTTGAAGCTTTCTTT. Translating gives CASSPLPGLEAFF.

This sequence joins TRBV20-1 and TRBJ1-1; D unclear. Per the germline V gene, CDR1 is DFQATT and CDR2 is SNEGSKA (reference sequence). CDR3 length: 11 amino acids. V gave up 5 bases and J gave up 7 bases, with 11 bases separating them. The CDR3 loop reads CSALPFREAFF. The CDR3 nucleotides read TGCAGTGCTCTCCCTTTTCGTGAAGCTTTCTTT.

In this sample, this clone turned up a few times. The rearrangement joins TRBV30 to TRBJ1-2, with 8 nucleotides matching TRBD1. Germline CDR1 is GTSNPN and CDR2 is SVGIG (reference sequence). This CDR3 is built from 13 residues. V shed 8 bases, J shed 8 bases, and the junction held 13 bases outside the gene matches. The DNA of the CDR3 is TGTGCCGGCTACAGGGGGAGGTTAGGAGGCTACACCTTC. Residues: CAGYRGRLGGYTF.

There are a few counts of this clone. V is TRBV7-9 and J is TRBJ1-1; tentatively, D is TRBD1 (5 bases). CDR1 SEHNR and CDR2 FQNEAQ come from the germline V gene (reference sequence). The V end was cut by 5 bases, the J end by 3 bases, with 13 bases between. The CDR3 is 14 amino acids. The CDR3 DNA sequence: TGTGCCAGCAGCACAACAGGATGGGACACTGAAGCTTTCTTT. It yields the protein CASSTTGWDTEAFF. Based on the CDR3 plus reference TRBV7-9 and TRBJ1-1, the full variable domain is DTGVSQNPRHKITKRGQNVTFRCDPISEHNRLYWYRQTLGQGPEFLTYFQNEAQLEKSRLLSDRFSAERPKGSFSTLEIQRTEQGDSAMYLCASSTTGWDTEAFFGQGTRLTVV.

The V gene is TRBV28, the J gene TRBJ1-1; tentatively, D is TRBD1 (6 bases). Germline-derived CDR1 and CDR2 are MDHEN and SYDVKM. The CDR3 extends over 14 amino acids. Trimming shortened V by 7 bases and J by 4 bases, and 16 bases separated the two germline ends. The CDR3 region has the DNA TGTGCCAGCAACCATCAGACAGGTTCCACTGAAGCTTTCTTT. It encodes CASNHQTGSTEAFF.

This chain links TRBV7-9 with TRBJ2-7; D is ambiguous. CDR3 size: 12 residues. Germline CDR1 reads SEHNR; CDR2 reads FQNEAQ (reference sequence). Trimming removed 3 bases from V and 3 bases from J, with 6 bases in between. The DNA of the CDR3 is TGTGCCAGCAGCTTTACAGACTACGAGCAGTACTTC. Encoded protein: CASSFTDYEQYF.

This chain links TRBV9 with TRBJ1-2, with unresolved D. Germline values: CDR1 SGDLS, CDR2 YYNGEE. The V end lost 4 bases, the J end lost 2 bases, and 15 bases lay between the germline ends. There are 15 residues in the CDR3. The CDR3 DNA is TGTGCCAGCAGCCCCGGGAGGGCGTTGAACTATGGCTACACCTTC. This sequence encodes CASSPGRALNYGYTF.

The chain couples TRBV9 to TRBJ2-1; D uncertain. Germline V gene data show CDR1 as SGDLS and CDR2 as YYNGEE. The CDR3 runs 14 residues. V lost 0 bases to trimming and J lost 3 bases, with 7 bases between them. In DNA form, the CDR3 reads TGTGCCAGCAGCGTAGTTGCTAGCTACAATGAGCAGTTCTTC. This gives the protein CASSVVASYNEQFF.

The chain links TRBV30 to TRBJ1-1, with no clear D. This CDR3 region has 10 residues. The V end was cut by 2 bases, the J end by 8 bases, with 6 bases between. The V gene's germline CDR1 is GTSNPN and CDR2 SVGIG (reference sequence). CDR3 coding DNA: TGTGCCTGGAGTATGACAGAAGCTTTCTTT. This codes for CAWSMTEAFF.

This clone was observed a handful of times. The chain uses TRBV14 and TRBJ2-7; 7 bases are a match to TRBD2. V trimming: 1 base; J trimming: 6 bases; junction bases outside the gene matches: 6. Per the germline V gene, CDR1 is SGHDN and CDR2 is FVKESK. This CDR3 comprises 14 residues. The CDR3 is CASSQVGVAGEQYF. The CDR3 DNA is TGTGCCAGCAGCCAAGTAGGAGTAGCGGGCGAGCAGTACTTC.

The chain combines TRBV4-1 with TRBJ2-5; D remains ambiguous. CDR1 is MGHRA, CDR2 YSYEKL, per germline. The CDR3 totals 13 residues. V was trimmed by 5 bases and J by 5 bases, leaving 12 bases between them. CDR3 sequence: CASSVAIGETQYF. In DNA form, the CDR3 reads TGCGCCAGCAGCGTAGCAATTGGCGAGACCCAGTACTTC.

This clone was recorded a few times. CDR3: CASSARQTDTQYF. The CDR3 DNA reads TGTGCCAGCAGCGCGAGACAGACAGATACGCAGTATTTT. The V call is TRBV5-6, the J call TRBJ2-3; D might be TRBD1 (5 bases). Germline assignment: CDR1 SGHDT and CDR2 YYEEEE. The CDR3 has 13 residues. V was pared by 4 bases and J by 3 bases, with 9 bases between.

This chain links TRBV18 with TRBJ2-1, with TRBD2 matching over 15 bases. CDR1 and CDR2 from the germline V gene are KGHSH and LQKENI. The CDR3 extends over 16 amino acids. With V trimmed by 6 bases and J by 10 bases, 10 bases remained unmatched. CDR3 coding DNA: TGTGCCAGCTCCCGCGGGACTAGCGGGGGGCCCCGGGAGCAGTTCTTC. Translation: CASSRGTSGGPREQFF. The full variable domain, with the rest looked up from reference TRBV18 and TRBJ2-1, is NAGVMQNPRHLVRRRGQEARLRCSPMKGHSHVYWYRQLPEEGLKFMVYLQKENIIDESGMPKERFSAEFPKEGPSILRIQQVVRGDSAAYFCASSRGTSGGPREQFFGPGTRLTVL.

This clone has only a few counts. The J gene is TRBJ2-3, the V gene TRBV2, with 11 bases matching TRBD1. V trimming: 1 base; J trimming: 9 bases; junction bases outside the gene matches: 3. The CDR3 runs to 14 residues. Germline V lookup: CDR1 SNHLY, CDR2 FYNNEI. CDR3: CASSEVRTGGTQYF. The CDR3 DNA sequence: TGTGCCAGCAGTGAAGTGAGGACAGGGGGCACGCAGTATTTT.

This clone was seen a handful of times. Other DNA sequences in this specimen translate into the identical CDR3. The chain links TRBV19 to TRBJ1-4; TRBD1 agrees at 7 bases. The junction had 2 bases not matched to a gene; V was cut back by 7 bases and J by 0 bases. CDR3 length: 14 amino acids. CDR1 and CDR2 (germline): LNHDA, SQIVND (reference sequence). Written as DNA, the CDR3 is TGTGCCAGTACAGGGGGAGCAACTAATGAAAAACTGTTTTTT. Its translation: CASTGGATNEKLFF.

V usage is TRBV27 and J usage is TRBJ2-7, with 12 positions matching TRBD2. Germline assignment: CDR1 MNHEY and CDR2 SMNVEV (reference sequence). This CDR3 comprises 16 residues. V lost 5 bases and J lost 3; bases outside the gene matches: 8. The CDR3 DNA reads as TGTGCCAGCAGTCCCCAGACTAGCGGGAGTGGCTACGAGCAGTACTTC. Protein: CASSPQTSGSGYEQYF.

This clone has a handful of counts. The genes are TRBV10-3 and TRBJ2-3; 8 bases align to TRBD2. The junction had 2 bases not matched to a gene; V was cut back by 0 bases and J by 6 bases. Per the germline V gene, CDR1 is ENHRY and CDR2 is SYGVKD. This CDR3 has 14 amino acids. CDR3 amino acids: CAISESSGTDTQYF. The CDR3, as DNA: TGTGCCATCAGTGAGTCTAGCGGGACGGATACGCAGTATTTT.

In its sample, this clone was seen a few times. The CDR3 reads CASSQARLRNNEQFF. The CDR3 DNA follows: TGCGCCAGCAGCCAAGCGAGACTGAGAAACAATGAGCAGTTCTTC. This chain connects TRBV4-1 to TRBJ2-1; the D is unclear. The CDR3 runs to 15 residues. V lost 1 base to trimming and J lost 5 bases, with 12 bases between them. The germline V gene encodes CDR1 MGHRA and CDR2 YSYEKL.

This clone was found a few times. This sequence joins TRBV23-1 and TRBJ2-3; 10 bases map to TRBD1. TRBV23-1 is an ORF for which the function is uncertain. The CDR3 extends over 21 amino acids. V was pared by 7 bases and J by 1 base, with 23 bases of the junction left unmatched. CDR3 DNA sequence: TGCGCCAGCACCCAAGGTCCGGATTACCGGGACAGGGGTTATCGCACAGATACGCAGTATTTT. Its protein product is CASTQGPDYRDRGYRTDTQYF.

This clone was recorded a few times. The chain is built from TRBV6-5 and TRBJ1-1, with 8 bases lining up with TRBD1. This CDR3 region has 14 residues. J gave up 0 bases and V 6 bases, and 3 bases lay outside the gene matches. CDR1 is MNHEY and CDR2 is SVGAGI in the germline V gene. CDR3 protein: CASRTDRVNTEAFF. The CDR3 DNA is TGTGCCAGCAGAACGGACAGGGTGAACACTGAAGCTTTCTTT.

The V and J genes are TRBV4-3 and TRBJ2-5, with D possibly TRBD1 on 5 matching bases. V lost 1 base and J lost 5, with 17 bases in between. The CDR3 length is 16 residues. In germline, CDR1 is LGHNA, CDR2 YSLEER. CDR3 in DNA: TGCGCCAGCAGCCAAGGTGCACAGGCGTCGTCGGAGACCCAGTACTTC. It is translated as CASSQGAQASSETQYF.

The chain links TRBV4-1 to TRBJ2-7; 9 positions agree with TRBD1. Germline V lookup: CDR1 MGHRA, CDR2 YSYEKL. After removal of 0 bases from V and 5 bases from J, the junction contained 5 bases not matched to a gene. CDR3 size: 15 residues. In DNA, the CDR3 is TGCGCCAGCAGCCAAGAGCGGGACAGGGTGAACGAGCAGTACTTC. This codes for CASSQERDRVNEQYF.

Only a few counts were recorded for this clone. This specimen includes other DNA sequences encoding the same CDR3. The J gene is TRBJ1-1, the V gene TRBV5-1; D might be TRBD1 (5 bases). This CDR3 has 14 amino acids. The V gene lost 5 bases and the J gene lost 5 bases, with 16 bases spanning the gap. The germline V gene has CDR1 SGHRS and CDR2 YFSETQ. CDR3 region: CASSTGQGNTEAFF. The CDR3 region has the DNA TGCGCCAGCAGTACTGGTCAGGGAAATACTGAAGCTTTCTTT.